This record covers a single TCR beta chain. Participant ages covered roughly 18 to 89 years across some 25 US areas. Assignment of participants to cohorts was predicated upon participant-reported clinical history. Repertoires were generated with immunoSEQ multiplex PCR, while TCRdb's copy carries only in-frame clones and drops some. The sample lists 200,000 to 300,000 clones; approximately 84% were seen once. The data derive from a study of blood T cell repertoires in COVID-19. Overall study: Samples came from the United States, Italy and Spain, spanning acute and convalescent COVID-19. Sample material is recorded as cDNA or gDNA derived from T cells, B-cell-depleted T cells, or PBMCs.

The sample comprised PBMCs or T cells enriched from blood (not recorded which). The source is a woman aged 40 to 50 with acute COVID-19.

For the CDR3, the DNA is TGTGCCACCAGCAGAAGGACTAGTTTCGAGACCCAGTACTTC. It codes for CATSRRTSFETQYF. The chain employs TRBV15 and TRBJ2-5; 7 bases fit TRBD2. After removal of 2 bases from V and 5 bases from J, the junction contained 5 bases not matched to a gene. This CDR3 has 14 amino acids. Germline V gene lookup returns CDR1 LNHNV and CDR2 YYDKDF (reference sequence).